This is a list of T cell receptor beta chains from one sample in a study of T cell repertoires in cytomegalovirus infection. These receptors' targets are unknown. In TCRdb, the reads were re-called with MiXCR into one record per CDR3 protein. The profile shows 700,000 to 850,000 distinct CDR3 sequences, approximately 29% of them singletons. The sample consisted of cultured CD8+ T cells from PBMCs, taken from culture after CMV antigen stimulation. The receptors were gathered from a human donor in good health (CMV status not recorded). Some clones in this sample may be carry-over from other donors' samples. Each CDR3 is given with its conserved first and last residue. Each record gives: CDR3 protein, CDR3 DNA, J gene, clone size, V gene, D gene. A D gene is named only where the DNA matches it firmly. Only some rows state a clone size, as once, few, many or a class for expanded clones.

CASTAPQETQYF | TGTGCCAGCACCGCACCACAAGAGACCCAGTACTTC | TRBJ2-5 | many | TRBV7-2 | .
CASSESTASYEQYF | TGTGCCAGCAGTGAAAGCACAGCCTCCTACGAGCAGTACTTC | TRBJ2-7 | few | TRBV6-1 | .
CASSKTGERSFQPQHF | TGTGCCAGCAGCAAGACAGGGGAGAGGTCGTTTCAGCCCCAGCATTTT | TRBJ1-5 | many | TRBV7-2 | TRBD1
CASSAGYYEQYF | TGTGCCAGCAGCGCCGGTTACTACGAGCAGTACTTC | TRBJ2-7 | few | TRBV14 | .
CASSEAPDTLGETQYF | TGTGCCAGCAGTGAAGCTCCGGACACATTAGGAGAGACCCAGTACTTC | TRBJ2-5 | few | TRBV2 | .
CASSRTGDYNEQFF | TGTGCCAGCAGCCGGACAGGGGATTACAATGAGCAGTTCTTC | TRBJ2-1 | few | TRBV25-1 | TRBD1
CASSGRWAVPKNIQYF | TGTGCCAGCAGTGGACGTTGGGCTGTGCCCAAAAACATTCAGTACTTC | TRBJ2-4 | . | TRBV27 | .
CASSLGDINTEQFF | TGTGCCAGCAGTTTAGGGGACATTAATACTGAGCAGTTCTTC | TRBJ2-1 | . | TRBV12-3/TRBV12-4 | .
CASSGGHDSYNEQFF | TGTGCCAGCAGTGGGGGACACGATAGCTACAATGAGCAGTTCTTC | TRBJ2-1 | . | TRBV12-3/TRBV12-4 | .
CASSLPGRAQYF | TGTGCCAGCAGTTTACCGGGGAGGGCCCAGTACTTC | TRBJ2-5 | few | TRBV27 | TRBD2
CATPTPLYGYTF | TGTGCCACCCCGACGCCGCTGTATGGCTACACCTTC | TRBJ1-2 | . | TRBV7-9 | .
CASSLTLSSTDTQYF | TGTGCCAGCAGTTTAACCCTCTCTAGCACAGATACGCAGTATTTT | TRBJ2-3 | many | TRBV27 | .
CASSFTAGTGAYEQYF | TGTGCCAGCAGCTTCACCGCCGGGACAGGGGCCTACGAGCAGTACTTC | TRBJ2-7 | . | TRBV13 | TRBD1
CASVTGPSSQEVTF | TGTGCTAGTGTTACAGGGCCATCCTCCCAAGAGGTCACCTTC | TRBJ1-2 | few | TRBV12-5 | .
CASSQQSKPETQYF | TGTGCCAGCAGCCAACAGTCCAAACCGGAGACCCAGTACTTC | TRBJ2-5 | few | TRBV7-9 | .
CASSLVWGTGGSYNEQFF | TGTGCCAGCAGCTTAGTGTGGGGGACAGGGGGCTCCTACAATGAGCAGTTCTTC | TRBJ2-1 | once | TRBV7-6 | TRBD1
CANSQGRASNQPQHF | TGCGCCAACAGCCAAGGCAGGGCAAGCAATCAGCCCCAGCATTTT | TRBJ1-5 | . | TRBV4-1 | .
CSARGTYRDGKLFF | TGCAGTGCGCGGGGGACCTACAGGGATGGGAAACTGTTTTTT | TRBJ1-4 | . | TRBV20-1 | .
CASSFGESNTGELFF | TGTGCCAGCAGCTTCGGGGAATCGAACACCGGGGAGCTGTTTTTT | TRBJ2-2 | . | TRBV7-8 | .
CASSGDSGGNIIRTDTQYF | TGTGCCAGCAGCGGAGATAGCGGGGGGAATATTATTAGGACAGATACGCAGTATTTT | TRBJ2-3 | few | TRBV7-9 | TRBD2
CASSLRDRRLDTIYF | TGTGCCAGCAGCCTCCGGGACAGGCGTCTGGACACCATATATTTT | TRBJ1-3 | once | TRBV7-4 | TRBD1
CASLTLRNEQFF | TGTGCCAGCTTAACATTGCGAAATGAGCAGTTCTTC | TRBJ2-1 | . | TRBV12-3/TRBV12-4 | .
CSAPSYNEQFF | TGCAGTGCCCCTTCCTACAATGAGCAGTTCTTC | TRBJ2-1 | . | TRBV20-1 | .
CASSKIDTEGDYVYTF | TGTGCCAGCAGCAAAATAGACACCGAGGGGGACTATGTCTACACCTTC | TRBJ1-2 | . | TRBV7-9 | .
CASSDGVTINYGYTF | TGTGCCAGCAGTGACGGTGTCACAATAAACTATGGCTACACCTTC | TRBJ1-2 | . | TRBV6-1 | .
CASSWRVLGTDTQYF | TGTGCCAGCAGCTGGAGAGTCTTGGGCACAGATACGCAGTATTTT | TRBJ2-3 | . | TRBV11-1 | .
CASSPPAEGGTGTTNTGELFF | TGTGCCAGCAGCCCACCCGCCGAGGGGGGGACAGGGACTACGAACACCGGGGAGCTGTTTTTT | TRBJ2-2 | many | TRBV7-3 | TRBD1
CASSQEYSDYTF | TGTGCCAGCAGCCAAGAATACAGTGACTACACCTTC | TRBJ1-2 | many | TRBV14 | .
CASSLTTSQETQYF | TGTGCCAGCAGTTTAACAACTTCCCAAGAGACCCAGTACTTC | TRBJ2-5 | once | TRBV27 | .
CASSFSSLTDTQYF | TGTGCCAGTAGTTTTTCTAGCCTCACAGATACGCAGTATTTT | TRBJ2-3 | . | TRBV19 | .